This T cell receptor beta chain was identified in a study of OX40 agonist ivuxolimab in advanced cancers. At the level of the whole study: Ivuxolimab was a fully human IgG2 agonistic monoclonal antibody targeting the costimulatory receptor OX40 (CD134). Intravenous ivuxolimab was administered to patients every 2 weeks at six dose levels: 0.01, 0.1, 0.3, 1.5, 3 and 10 mg/kg. Of the roughly 52 dose-escalation patients, hepatocellular carcinoma was present in about 20, melanoma in some 15, renal cell carcinoma in 9 and head and neck cancer in 9. The dose-escalation cohort was about 83% male with a mean age of about 54 years, ranging from roughly 23 to 79. Prior anti-PD-1, anti-PD-L1 or anti-CTLA-4 therapy was permitted, and checkpoint inhibitors had been received by roughly two fifths of dose-escalation patients. Partial responses were achieved by three dose-escalation patients, of whom one had hepatocellular carcinoma and two had cutaneous melanoma. Peripheral TCRbeta sequencing aimed to test whether ivuxolimab altered TCR sequence diversity and caused clonal T-cell expansion. The monotherapy dose-escalation portion (N of about 52 patients) of the phase I ivuxolimab trial is reported in the paper. Summary of the overall study and its limitations: The antigen specificity of the clonally expanded peripheral T cells was not determined. After ivuxolimab, more expanded clones were found on average in CD8+ T cells than in CD4+ T cells. At doses of 0.1 to 3.0 mg/kg, clonal expansion of both CD4+ and CD8+ blood T cells was observed from baseline to week 6. In the 0.1-3.0 mg/kg groups, partial responders were among the patients with the lowest normalized peripheral clonal expansion, particularly in CD8+ T cells. Low levels of normalized T-cell clonal expansion were also seen in some patients who did not respond.

For sequencing of the TCRbeta CDR3 region, genomic DNA was extracted from the sorted cells. The immunoSEQ Assay was used to sequence the TCRbeta CDR3 regions. The clones in this table, taken by TCRdb from immuneACCESS, are in-frame only. Not every clone is retained; where verified, under half of the shortfall comes from an unresolved V gene, and the cause of the rest is unknown. The sample table lists 25,000 to 35,000 clones, approximately 86% of them with a count of one. Around 28% of the sample rests with the top ten. Patients with autoimmune disease history or receiving systemic immunosuppression were excluded from the trial. Peripheral blood for TCR sequencing was collected from all dose cohorts at baseline, on cycle 4 day 1, and on cycle 7 day 1. Samples were obtained from an open-label, multicenter, first-in-human phase I dose-escalation trial of ivuxolimab. Adults with locally advanced or metastatic melanoma, renal cell carcinoma, hepatocellular carcinoma or head and neck squamous cell carcinoma were enrolled in the trial. CD4+ and CD8+ T cells were sorted separately from peripheral blood before TCR sequencing.

As for this clone: It lacks a known antigen. Qualities for individual bases were not recorded, and no much larger clone is one base off.

Between the V and J ends, shortened by 2 bases and 4 bases respectively, the junction contains 11 bases. Inclusive of the bounding cysteine and phenylalanine, the CDR3 is 15 residues long. Only the CDR3 region is kept as DNA, spanning 45 bases read in frame from base 1. Reading the germline V gene (reference sequence) gives CDR1 MNHEY and CDR2 SMNVEV. The rearrangement joined TRBV27 to TRBJ1-4; the D gene is not confidently resolved. The sequences come from CD4+ or CD8+ T cells sorted from blood, collected in a trial of the OX40 agonist ivuxolimab. The TCR originated in an adult with an advanced solid tumor such as melanoma, head and neck, liver or kidney cancer. The DNA sequence is TGTGCCAGCAGTTTAAGTCTGTCAGTTAATGAAAAACTGTTTTTT. The resulting protein is CASSLSLSVNEKLFF.